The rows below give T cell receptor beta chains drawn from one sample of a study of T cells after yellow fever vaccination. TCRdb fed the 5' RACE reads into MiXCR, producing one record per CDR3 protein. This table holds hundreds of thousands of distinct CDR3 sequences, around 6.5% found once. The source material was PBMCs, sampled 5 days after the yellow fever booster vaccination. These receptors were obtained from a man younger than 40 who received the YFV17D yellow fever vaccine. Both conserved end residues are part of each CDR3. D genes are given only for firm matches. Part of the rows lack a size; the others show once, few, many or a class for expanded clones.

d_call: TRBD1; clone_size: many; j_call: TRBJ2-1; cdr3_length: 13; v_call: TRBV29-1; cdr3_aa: CSVRTGSHNEQFF; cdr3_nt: TGCAGCGTGAGGACAGGGTCCCACAATGAGCAGTTCTTC
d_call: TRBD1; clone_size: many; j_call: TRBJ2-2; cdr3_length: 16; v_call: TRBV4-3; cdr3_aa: CASSHRGTGGTGELFF; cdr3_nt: TGCGCCAGCAGCCACCGAGGGACAGGGGGGACCGGGGAGCTGTTTTTT
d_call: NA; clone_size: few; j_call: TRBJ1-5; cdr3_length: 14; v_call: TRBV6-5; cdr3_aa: CASSYARGGQPQHF; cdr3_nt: TGTGCCAGCAGTTACGCACGAGGAGGTCAGCCCCAGCATTTT
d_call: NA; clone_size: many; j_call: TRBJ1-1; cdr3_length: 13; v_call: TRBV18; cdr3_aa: CASSPIGTEIAFF; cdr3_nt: TGTGCCAGCTCACCAATCGGTACCGAGATAGCTTTCTTT
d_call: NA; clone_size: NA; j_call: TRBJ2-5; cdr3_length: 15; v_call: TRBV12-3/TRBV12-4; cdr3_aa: CASNHLQGSQETQYF; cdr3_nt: TGTGCCAGCAACCACCTACAGGGAAGTCAAGAGACCCAGTACTTC
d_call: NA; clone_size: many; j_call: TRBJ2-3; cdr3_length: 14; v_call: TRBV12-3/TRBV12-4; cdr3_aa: CASSSGTHTDTQYF; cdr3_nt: TGTGCCAGCAGTAGCGGTACCCACACAGATACGCAGTATTTT
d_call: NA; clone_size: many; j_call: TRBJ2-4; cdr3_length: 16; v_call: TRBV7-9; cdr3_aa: CASSPADSLAKNIQYF; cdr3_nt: TGTGCCAGCAGCCCCGCCGACAGCCTAGCCAAAAACATTCAGTACTTC
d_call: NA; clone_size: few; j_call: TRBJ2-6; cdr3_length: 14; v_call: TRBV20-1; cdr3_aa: CSARGLSGANVLTF; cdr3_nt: TGCAGTGCTAGGGGTCTCTCTGGGGCCAACGTCCTGACTTTC
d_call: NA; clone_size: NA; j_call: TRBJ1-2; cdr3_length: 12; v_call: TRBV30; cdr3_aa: CAWSETGSGYTF; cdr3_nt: TGTGCCTGGAGTGAAACAGGATCTGGCTACACCTTC
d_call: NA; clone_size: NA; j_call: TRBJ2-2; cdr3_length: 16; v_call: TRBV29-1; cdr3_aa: CSVLGEQGPSTGELFF; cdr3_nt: TGCAGCGTTTTGGGGGAACAGGGTCCTAGCACCGGGGAGCTGTTTTTT
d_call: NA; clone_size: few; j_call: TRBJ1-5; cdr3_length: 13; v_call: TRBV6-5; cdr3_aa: CASSYSKNQPQHF; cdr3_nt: TGTGCCAGCAGTTACTCGAAAAATCAGCCCCAGCATTTT
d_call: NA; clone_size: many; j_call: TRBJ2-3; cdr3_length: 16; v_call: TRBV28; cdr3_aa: CASSLYSGTSTDTQYF; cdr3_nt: TGTGCCAGCAGTTTATATTCCGGAACTAGCACAGATACGCAGTATTTT
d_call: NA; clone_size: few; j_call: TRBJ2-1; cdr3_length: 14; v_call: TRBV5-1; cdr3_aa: CASSLDGNNNEQFF; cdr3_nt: TGCGCCAGCAGCTTGGACGGAAATAACAATGAGCAGTTCTTC
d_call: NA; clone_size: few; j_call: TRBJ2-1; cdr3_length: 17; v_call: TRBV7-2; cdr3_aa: CASSLGQNQLSYNEQFF; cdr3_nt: TGTGCCAGCAGCTTAGGGCAGAACCAGCTTTCCTACAATGAGCAGTTCTTC
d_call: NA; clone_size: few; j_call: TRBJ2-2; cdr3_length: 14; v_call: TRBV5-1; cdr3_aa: CASSFLANTGELFF; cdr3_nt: TGCGCCAGCAGCTTCCTGGCGAACACCGGGGAGCTGTTTTTT
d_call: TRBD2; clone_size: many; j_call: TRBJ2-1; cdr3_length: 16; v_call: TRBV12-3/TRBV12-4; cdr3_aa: CASSFGDGRAYNEQFF; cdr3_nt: TGTGCCAGCAGTTTCGGGGATGGGAGGGCCTACAATGAGCAGTTCTTC
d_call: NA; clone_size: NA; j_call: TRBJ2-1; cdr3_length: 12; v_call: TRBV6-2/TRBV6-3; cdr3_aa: CASSYFIGAQFF; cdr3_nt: TGTGCCAGCAGTTACTTTATAGGGGCGCAGTTCTTC
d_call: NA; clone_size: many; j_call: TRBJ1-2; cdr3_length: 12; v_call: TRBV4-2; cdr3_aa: CASSQGNYGYTF; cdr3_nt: TGTGCCAGCAGCCAGGGAAACTATGGCTACACCTTC
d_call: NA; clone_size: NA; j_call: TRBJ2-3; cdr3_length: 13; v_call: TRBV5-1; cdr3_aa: CASRASPTDTQYF; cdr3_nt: TGCGCCAGCAGGGCTTCACCCACAGATACGCAGTATTTT
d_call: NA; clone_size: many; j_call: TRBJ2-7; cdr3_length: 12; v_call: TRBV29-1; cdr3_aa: CSVAGPSYEQYF; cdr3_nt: TGCAGCGTTGCGGGACCCTCCTACGAGCAGTACTTC
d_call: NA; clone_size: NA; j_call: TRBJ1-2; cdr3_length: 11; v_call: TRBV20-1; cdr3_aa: CSSQGEVGYTF; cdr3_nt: TGCAGTTCACAGGGAGAGGTTGGCTACACCTTC
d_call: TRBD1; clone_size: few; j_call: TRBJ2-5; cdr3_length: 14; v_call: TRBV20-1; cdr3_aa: CSAPTGTGEETQYF; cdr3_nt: TGCAGTGCCCCTACCGGGACAGGGGAAGAGACCCAGTACTTC
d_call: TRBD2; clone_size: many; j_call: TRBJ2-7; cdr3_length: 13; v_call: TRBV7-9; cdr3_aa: CASGLAGSYEQYF; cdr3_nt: TGTGCCAGCGGACTAGCGGGGTCCTACGAGCAGTACTTC
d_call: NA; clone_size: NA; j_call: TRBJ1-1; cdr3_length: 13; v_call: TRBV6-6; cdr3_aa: CASNSQGHRSAFF; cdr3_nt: TGTGCCAGCAACTCACAGGGCCACCGCTCGGCTTTCTTT
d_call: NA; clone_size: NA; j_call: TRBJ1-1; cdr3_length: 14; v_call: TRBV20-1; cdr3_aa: CSASGRTQNTEAFF; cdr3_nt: TGCAGTGCTAGTGGCAGAACGCAGAACACTGAAGCTTTCTTT
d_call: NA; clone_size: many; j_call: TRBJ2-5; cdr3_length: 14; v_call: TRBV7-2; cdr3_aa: CASSFYREQETQYF; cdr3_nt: TGTGCCAGCAGCTTTTACAGGGAGCAAGAGACCCAGTACTTC
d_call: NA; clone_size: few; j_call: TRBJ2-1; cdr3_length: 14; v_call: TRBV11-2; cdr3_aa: CASSLGQNYNEQFF; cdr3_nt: TGTGCCAGCAGCCTGGGACAAAACTACAATGAGCAGTTCTTC
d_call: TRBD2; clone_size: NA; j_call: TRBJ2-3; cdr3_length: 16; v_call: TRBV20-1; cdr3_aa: CSARDLLAGATDTQYF; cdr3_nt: TGCAGTGCTAGAGATCTACTAGCGGGAGCCACAGATACGCAGTATTTT